This TCR beta chain was obtained from a study of neurological immune-mediated disorders. Using its own MiXCR run on the 5' RACE reads, TCRdb lists one record per CDR3 protein. The sample holds 55,000 to 75,000 distinct CDR3 sequences, less than 5.5% seen once. The CDR3 totals 13 residues. Germline V gene data show CDR1 as KGHSH and CDR2 as LQKENI. As concerns this clonotype: One end of the junction varies from germline; a read error may be responsible.

Specimen: PBMCs. This chain uses TRBV18 with TRBJ1-5; no reliable D call. The clonotype comes from a woman aged 30 to 39 with multiple sclerosis. CDR3 sequence: CASSPTGNQPQNF. Here the CDR3 DNA reads TGTGCCAGCTCACCGACGGGCAATCAGCCCCAGAATTTT.